The 10 T cell receptor beta chains listed next were all sequenced from one sample in a study of T cells after yellow fever vaccination. TCRdb ran MiXCR on the 5' RACE reads and lists one entry per CDR3 protein. The data contain about 320,000 distinct CDR3 sequences, around 4.5% of them singletons. Source: PBMCs, taken 15 days after the yellow fever booster vaccination. The source is a man between 18 and 29 years old who received the YFV17D yellow fever vaccine.

Many counts were recorded for this clonotype. The chain employs TRBV4-1 and TRBJ1-2; D unresolved. The CDR3 runs to 14 residues. Trimming cost V 1 base and J 4 bases, with 10 bases left between them. Germline CDR1 reads MGHRA; CDR2 reads YSYEKL. The DNA of the CDR3 is TGCGCCAGCAGCCAAGGACGCATTGGCTATGGCTACACCTTC. Translating it yields CASSQGRIGYGYTF.

The chain joins TRBV6-4 to TRBJ2-3; D remains ambiguous. This CDR3 has 13 amino acids. Germline lookup yields CDR1 MRHNA and CDR2 SNTAGT. V gave up 5 bases and J gave up 6 bases, with 12 bases separating them. The CDR3 protein is CASSTTNYDTQYF. CDR3 DNA: TGTGCCAGCAGTACGACGAACTACGATACGCAGTATTTT.

This chain connects TRBV4-1 to TRBJ1-1; 10 positions agree with TRBD1. Trimming at V came to 4 bases and at J to 8 bases, leaving 10 bases not matched to a gene. The CDR3 extends over 15 amino acids. The germline V gene encodes CDR1 MGHRA and CDR2 YSYEKL. CDR3 region: CASSRKGQGIPEAFF. In nucleotides, the CDR3 is TGCGCCAGCAGCCGCAAGGGACAGGGGATCCCCGAAGCTTTCTTT.

The rearrangement links TRBV7-2 to TRBJ2-1, with a tentative D call TRBD2 (5 bases). V was cut by 2 bases and J by 15 bases, with 17 bases left in between. Germline CDR1 SGHTA, CDR2 FQGNSA. CDR3 length: 13 amino acids. The CDR3 region is CASSLPTLTSPFF. Written as DNA, the CDR3 is TGTGCCAGCAGCTTACCTACCCTAACTAGTCCGTTCTTC.

V usage is TRBV5-8 and J usage is TRBJ1-5; D is unclear. Germline CDR1 reads SGHTS; CDR2 reads YDEGEE. CDR3 length: 17 amino acids. The V end was cut by 4 bases, the J end by 0 bases, with 17 bases between. This CDR3 reads CASSPGGVSYSNQPQHF. The CDR3, as DNA: TGTGCCAGCAGCCCTGGTGGTGTTAGCTATAGCAATCAGCCCCAGCATTTT.

This clonotype was counted ten times or more. The rearrangement uses TRBV6-2 or TRBV6-3 and TRBJ1-2; D remains unclear. V was clipped by 2 bases and J by 8 bases, with 6 bases between them. CDR1 and CDR2 from the germline V gene are MNHEY and SVGEGT. This CDR3 is 11 amino acids long. In DNA, the CDR3 is TGTGCCAGCAGTTACCAGGCGGGCTACACCTTC. This gives the protein CASSYQAGYTF.

The table lists this clonotype with many counts. The V and J genes are TRBV5-1 and TRBJ2-7; 8 bases map to TRBD2. The CDR3 has 16 amino acids. The V and J ends lost 0 bases and 3 bases, in that order; junction bases with no gene match: 8. The germline gives CDR1 SGHRS, CDR2 YFSETQ. The CDR3 DNA follows: TGCGCCAGCAGCTTGGTCCCCAGCGGGGGTAGCTACGAGCAGTACTTC. Translated, it gives CASSLVPSGGSYEQYF. The whole variable domain, filled in from reference TRBV5-1 and TRBJ2-7, reads KAGVTQTPRYLIKTRGQQVTLSCSPISGHRSVSWYQQTPGQGLQFLFEYFSETQRNKGNFPGRFSGRQFSNSRSEMNVSTLELGDSALYLCASSLVPSGGSYEQYFGPGTRLTVT.

The chain links TRBV5-4 to TRBJ2-5, with a weak D call TRBD2 (8 bases). Trimming left V 0 bases short and J 5 bases short, with 14 bases between. The CDR3 contains 15 residues. Germline V gene lookup returns CDR1 SGHNT and CDR2 YYREEE (reference sequence). The DNA for the CDR3 is TGTGCCAGCAGCTTGGCCGGGAGGGGGCGCGAGACCCAGTACTTC. It is translated as CASSLAGRGRETQYF.

This clonotype was detected many times. V and J are TRBV15 and TRBJ2-2; D ambiguous. The CDR3 runs to 13 residues. V lost 0 bases, J lost 5 bases, and 4 bases lay in between. The germline gives CDR1 LNHNV, CDR2 YYDKDF (reference sequence). The CDR3: CATSREETGELFF. For the CDR3, the DNA is TGTGCCACCAGCAGAGAGGAAACCGGGGAGCTGTTTTTT.

The V and J genes are TRBV7-9 and TRBJ2-5, with D unresolved. This CDR3 is built from 13 residues. Deletions cut 2 bases from V and 9 bases from J, with 13 bases between. CDR1 SEHNR and CDR2 FQNEAQ come from the germline V gene (reference sequence). CDR3 DNA: TGTGCCAGCAGCTTACCGGGCGGTGTGCCCCAGTACTTC. It translates to CASSLPGGVPQYF.